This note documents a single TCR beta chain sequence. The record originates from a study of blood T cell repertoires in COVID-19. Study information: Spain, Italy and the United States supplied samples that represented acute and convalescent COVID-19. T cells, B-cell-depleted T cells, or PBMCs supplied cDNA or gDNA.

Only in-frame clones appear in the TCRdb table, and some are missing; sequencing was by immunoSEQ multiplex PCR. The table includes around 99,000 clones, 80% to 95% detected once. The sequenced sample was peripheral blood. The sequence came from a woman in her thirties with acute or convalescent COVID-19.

CDR3 sequence reads: CASSLAGGPDTQYF. CDR3 nucleotides: TGCGCCAGCAGCTTGGCGGGGGGCCCAGATACGCAGTATTTT. The chain couples TRBV5-1 to TRBJ2-3; the D gene is possibly TRBD2 (7 bases). The CDR3 sequence is 14 residues long. Germline CDR1 and CDR2: SGHRS and YFSETQ. Trimming stripped 0 bases from V and 4 bases from J, with 9 bases between.